Given below is one TCR beta chain in context. Its antigen is still unknown. TCRdb's copy holds only in-frame clones and misses some; the assay was immunoSEQ multiplex PCR. The sample includes around 20,000 clones, roughly 90% seen only once; the top ten take under 15%. The entry originates in a study of PD-1 blockade in classical Hodgkin lymphoma. Study observations and caveats: Later analyses included only patients treated at least 1 year post-ASCT. While CD8+ TCR diversity did not rise significantly by C4D1, CD4+ TCR diversity did. Whatever underlies the repertoire differences (possibly disease activity or prior therapy) remains undefined. Newly diagnosed patients had diversity similar to the baseline diversity of complete responders.

Each of the patients experienced relapse following autologous stem cell transplantation, and their brentuximab vedotin exposure differed. The germline V gene encodes CDR1 KGHSH and CDR2 LQKENI. V was trimmed by 6 bases and J by 0 bases, leaving 8 bases between them. There are 13 residues in the CDR3. The rearrangement joins TRBV18 to TRBJ1-1; D not certain. The sample in question was peripheral blood mononuclear cells (PBMCs), obtained before the second cycle of nivolumab. This clonotype was sampled from a human donor with classical Hodgkin lymphoma. CDR3 coding DNA: TGTGCCAGCTCCCGTATTATGAACACTGAAGCTTTCTTT. It is translated as CASSRIMNTEAFF.